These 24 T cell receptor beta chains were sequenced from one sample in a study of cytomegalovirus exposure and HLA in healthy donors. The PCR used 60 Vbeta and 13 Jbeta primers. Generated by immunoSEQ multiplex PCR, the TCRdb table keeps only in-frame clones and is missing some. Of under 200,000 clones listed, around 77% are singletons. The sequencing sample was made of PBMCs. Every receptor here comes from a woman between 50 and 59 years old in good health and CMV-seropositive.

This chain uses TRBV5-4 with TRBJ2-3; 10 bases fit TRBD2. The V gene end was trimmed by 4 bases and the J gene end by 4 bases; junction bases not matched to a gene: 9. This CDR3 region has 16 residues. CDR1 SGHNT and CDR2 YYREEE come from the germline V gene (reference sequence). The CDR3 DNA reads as TGTGCCAGCAGCAACTTACTAGCGGGGACGGCAGATACGCAGTATTTT. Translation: CASSNLLAGTADTQYF.

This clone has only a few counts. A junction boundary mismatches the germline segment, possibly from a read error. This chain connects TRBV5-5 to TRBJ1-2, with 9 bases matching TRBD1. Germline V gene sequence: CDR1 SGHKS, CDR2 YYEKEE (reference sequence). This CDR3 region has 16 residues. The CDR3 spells CASSREGTGSNYGYTF. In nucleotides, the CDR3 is TGCGCCAGCAGCCGGGAAGGGACAGGGTCTAACTATGGCTACACCTTC.

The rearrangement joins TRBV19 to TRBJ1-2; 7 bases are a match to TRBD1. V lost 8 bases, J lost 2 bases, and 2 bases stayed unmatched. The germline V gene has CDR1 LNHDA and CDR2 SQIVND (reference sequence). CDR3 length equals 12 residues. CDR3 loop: CASQQGNYGYTF. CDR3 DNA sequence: TGTGCCAGTCAACAGGGGAACTATGGCTACACCTTC.

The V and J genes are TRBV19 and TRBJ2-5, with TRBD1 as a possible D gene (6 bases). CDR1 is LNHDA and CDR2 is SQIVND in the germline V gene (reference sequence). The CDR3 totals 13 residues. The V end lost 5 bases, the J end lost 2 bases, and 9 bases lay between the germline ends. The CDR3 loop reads CASSRTGQETQYF. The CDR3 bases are TGTGCCAGTAGTCGTACAGGGCAAGAGACCCAGTACTTC. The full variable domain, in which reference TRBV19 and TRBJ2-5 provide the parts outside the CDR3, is DGGITQSPKYLFRKEGQNVTLSCEQNLNHDAMYWYRQDPGQGLRLIYYSQIVNDFQKGDIAEGYSVSREKKESFPLTVTSAQKNPTAFYLCASSRTGQETQYFGPGTRLLVL.

The DNA of the CDR3 is TGTGCCTGGAACTCCGGGACAGGGTACAATCAGCCCCAGCATTTT. It is translated as CAWNSGTGYNQPQHF. This chain links TRBV30 with TRBJ1-5; 9 positions agree with TRBD1. V dropped 4 bases and J dropped 3; count of bases not matched to a gene: 7. The CDR3 is 15 residues long. Germline CDR1 GTSNPN, CDR2 SVGIG (reference sequence). The whole variable domain, filled in from reference TRBV30 and TRBJ1-5, reads SQTIHQWPATLVQPVGSPLSLECTVEGTSNPNLYWYRQAAGRGLQLLFYSVGIGQISSEVPQNLSASRPQDRQFILSSKKLLLSDSGFYLCAWNSGTGYNQPQHFGDGTRLSIL.

CDR3 protein: CASSIIGQETQYF. The DNA of the CDR3 is TGTGCCAGTAGTATCATCGGTCAAGAGACCCAGTACTTC. This chain joins TRBV19 and TRBJ2-5, with D uncertain. V shed 3 bases and J shed 2 bases, with 7 bases lying between them. This CDR3 spans 13 amino acids. The germline gives CDR1 LNHDA, CDR2 SQIVND (reference sequence).

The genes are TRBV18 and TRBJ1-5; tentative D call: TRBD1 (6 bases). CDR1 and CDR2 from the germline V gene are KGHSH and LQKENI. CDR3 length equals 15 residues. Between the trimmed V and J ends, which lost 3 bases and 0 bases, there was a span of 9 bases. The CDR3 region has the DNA TGTGCCAGCTCACCCCAGGACAGTAGCAATCAGCCCCAGCATTTT. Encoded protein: CASSPQDSSNQPQHF.

CDR3 coding DNA: TGTGCCATCAGCGGGGACAGGACAGATTCACCCCTCCACTTT. Translating gives CAISGDRTDSPLHF. The rearrangement joins TRBV10-3 to TRBJ1-6, with 8 bases aligning to TRBD1. The CDR3 sequence is 14 residues long. Germline CDR1 is ENHRY and CDR2 is SYGVKD. V shed 6 bases, J shed 8 bases, and the junction held 6 bases outside the gene matches.

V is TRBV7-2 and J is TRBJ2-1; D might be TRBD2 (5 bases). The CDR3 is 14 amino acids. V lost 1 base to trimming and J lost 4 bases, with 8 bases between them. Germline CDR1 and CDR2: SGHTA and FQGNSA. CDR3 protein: CASSLGWEYNEQFF. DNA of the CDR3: TGTGCCAGCAGCTTAGGTTGGGAGTACAATGAGCAGTTCTTC.

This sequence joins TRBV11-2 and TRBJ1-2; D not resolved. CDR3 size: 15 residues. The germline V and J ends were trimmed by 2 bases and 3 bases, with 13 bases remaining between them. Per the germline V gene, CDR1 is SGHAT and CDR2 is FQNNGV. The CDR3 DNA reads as TGTGCCAGCAGCTTATTAAGGGAGGCAGACTATGGCTACACCTTC. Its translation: CASSLLREADYGYTF. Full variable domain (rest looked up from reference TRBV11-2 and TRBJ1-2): EAGVAQSPRYKIIEKRQSVAFWCNPISGHATLYWYQQILGQGPKLLIQFQNNGVVDDSQLPKDRFSAERLKGVDSTLKIQPAKLEDSAVYLCASSLLREADYGYTFGSGTRLTVV.

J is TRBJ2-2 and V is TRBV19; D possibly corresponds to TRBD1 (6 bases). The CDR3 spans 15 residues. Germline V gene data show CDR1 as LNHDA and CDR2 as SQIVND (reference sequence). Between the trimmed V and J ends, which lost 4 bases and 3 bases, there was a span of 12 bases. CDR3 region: CASSTPDRDTGELFF. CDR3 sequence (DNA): TGTGCCAGTAGTACCCCGGACAGAGACACCGGGGAGCTGTTTTTT.

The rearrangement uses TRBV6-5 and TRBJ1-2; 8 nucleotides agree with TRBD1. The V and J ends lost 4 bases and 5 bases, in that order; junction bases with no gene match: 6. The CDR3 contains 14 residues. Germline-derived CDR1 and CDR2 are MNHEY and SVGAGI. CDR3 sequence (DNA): TGTGCCAGCAGTTTACAGGGGGACGGGTATGGCTACACCTTC. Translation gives CASSLQGDGYGYTF.

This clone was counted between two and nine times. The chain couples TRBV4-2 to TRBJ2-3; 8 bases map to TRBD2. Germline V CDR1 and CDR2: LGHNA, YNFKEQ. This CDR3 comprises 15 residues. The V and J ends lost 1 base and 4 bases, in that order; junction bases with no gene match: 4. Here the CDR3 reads CASSQGSGSADTQYF. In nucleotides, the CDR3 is TGTGCCAGCAGCCAAGGGAGCGGGAGCGCAGATACGCAGTATTTT.

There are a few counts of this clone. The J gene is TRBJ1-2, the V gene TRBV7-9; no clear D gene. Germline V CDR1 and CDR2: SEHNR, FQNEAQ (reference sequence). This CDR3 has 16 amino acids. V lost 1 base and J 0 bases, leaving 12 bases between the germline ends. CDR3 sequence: CASSLGAGLTNYGYTF. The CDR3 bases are TGTGCCAGCAGCTTAGGGGCGGGTCTGACTAACTATGGCTACACCTTC.

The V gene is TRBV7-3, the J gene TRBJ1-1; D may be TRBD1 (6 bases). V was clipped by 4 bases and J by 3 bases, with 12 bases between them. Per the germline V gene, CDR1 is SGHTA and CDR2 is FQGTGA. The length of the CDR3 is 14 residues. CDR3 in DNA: TGTGCCAGCAGCTCCAACTCAGGGGACACTGAAGCTTTCTTT. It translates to CASSSNSGDTEAFF.

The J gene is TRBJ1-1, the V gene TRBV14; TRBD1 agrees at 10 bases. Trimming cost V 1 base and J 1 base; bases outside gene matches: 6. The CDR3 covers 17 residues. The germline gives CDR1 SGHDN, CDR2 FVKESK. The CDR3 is CASSQGQGAPKNTEAFF. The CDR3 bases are TGTGCCAGCAGCCAAGGACAGGGGGCTCCTAAGAACACTGAAGCTTTCTTT.

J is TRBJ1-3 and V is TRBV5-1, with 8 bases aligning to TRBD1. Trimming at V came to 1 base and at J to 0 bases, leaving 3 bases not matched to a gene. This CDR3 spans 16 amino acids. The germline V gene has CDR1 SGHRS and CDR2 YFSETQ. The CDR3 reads CASSLQGANSGNTIYF. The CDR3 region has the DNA TGCGCCAGCAGCTTGCAGGGGGCAAACTCTGGAAACACCATATATTTT. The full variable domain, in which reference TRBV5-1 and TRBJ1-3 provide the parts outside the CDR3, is KAGVTQTPRYLIKTRGQQVTLSCSPISGHRSVSWYQQTPGQGLQFLFEYFSETQRNKGNFPGRFSGRQFSNSRSEMNVSTLELGDSALYLCASSLQGANSGNTIYFGEGSWLTVV.

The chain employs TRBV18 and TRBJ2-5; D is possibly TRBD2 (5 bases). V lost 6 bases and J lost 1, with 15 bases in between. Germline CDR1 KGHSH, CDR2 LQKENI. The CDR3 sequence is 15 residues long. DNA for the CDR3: TGTGCCAGCTCGCCGAGGGATGGGGTCCAAGAGACCCAGTACTTC. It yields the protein CASSPRDGVQETQYF.

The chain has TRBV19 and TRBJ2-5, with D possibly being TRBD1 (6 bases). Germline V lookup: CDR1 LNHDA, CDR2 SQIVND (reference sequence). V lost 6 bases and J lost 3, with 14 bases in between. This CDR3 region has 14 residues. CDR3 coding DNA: TGTGCCAGTAGCGGACAGCTAATTGAAGAGACCCAGTACTTC. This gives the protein CASSGQLIEETQYF. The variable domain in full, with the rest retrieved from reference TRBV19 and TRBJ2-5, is DGGITQSPKYLFRKEGQNVTLSCEQNLNHDAMYWYRQDPGQGLRLIYYSQIVNDFQKGDIAEGYSVSREKKESFPLTVTSAQKNPTAFYLCASSGQLIEETQYFGPGTRLLVL.

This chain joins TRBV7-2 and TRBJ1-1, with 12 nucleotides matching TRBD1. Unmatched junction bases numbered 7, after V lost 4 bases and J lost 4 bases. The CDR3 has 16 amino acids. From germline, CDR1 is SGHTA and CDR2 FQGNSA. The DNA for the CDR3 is TGTGCCAGCAGCTACGGGACAGGGGGCACCGGCACTGAAGCTTTCTTT. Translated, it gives CASSYGTGGTGTEAFF.

The CDR3 loop is CASFLQGTDTEAFF. The CDR3 nucleotides are TGTGCCAGCTTTTTACAGGGGACGGACACTGAAGCTTTCTTT. V and J are TRBV28 and TRBJ1-1; TRBD1 matches at 7 bases. The CDR3 contains 14 residues. Germline CDR1 is MDHEN and CDR2 is SYDVKM. J gave up 3 bases and V 8 bases, and 9 bases lay outside the gene matches.

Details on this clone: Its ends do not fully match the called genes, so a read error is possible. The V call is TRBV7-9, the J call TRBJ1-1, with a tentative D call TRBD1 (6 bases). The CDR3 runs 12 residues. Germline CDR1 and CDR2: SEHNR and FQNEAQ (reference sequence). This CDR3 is CSSSPRQEEAFF. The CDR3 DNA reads TGTTCCAGCAGCCCCCGACAGGAGGAAGCTTTCTTT.

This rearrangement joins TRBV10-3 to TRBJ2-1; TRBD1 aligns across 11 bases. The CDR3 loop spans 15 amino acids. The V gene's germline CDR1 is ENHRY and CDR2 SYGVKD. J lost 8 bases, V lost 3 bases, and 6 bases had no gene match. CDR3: CAISDGTGGVYEQFF. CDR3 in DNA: TGTGCCATCAGTGATGGGACAGGGGGAGTCTATGAGCAGTTCTTC.

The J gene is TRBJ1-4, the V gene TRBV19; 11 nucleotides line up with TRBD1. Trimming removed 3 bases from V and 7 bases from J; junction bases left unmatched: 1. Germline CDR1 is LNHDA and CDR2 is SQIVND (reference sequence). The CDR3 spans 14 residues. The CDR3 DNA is TGTGCCAGTAGTATCGGGACAGGGGGTGAAAAACTGTTTTTT. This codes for CASSIGTGGEKLFF.